This T cell receptor beta chain was sequenced for a study of T cell responses to AZD1222 COVID-19 vaccine. TCRdb's copy holds only in-frame clones and misses some; the assay was immunoSEQ multiplex PCR. This table has about 100,000 clones, 70% to 90% appearing once. Germline V gives CDR1 LGHNA, CDR2 YSLEER. Trimming took 1 base from V and 2 from J, leaving 6 bases between them. This CDR3 has 15 amino acids. Worth noting for this clone: Antigen specificity is unknown.

Study-wide results and limits: Spike-specific TCR repertoires showed rising breadth and depth after two AZD1222 doses.

The rearrangement joins TRBV4-3 to TRBJ2-6; no definite D call. The material sequenced was peripheral blood, taken 28 days after the second AZD1222 dose. This receptor was obtained from an adult who received the AZD1222 COVID-19 vaccine. The chain's CDR3 is CASSQGLTGANVLTF. CDR3 nucleotides: TGCGCCAGCAGCCAAGGGTTGACTGGGGCCAACGTCCTGACTTTC.